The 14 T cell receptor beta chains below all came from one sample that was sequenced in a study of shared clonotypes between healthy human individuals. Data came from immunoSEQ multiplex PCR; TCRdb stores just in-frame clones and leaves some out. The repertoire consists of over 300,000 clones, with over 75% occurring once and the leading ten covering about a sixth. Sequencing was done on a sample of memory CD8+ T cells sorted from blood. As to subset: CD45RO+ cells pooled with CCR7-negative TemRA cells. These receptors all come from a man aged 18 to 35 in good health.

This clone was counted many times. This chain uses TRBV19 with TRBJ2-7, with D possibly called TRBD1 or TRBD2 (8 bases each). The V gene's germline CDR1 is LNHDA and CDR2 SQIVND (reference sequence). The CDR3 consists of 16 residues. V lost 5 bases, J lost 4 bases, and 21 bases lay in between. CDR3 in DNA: TGTGCCAGTAGTCCGGGGGGGACAGGTGCCCCTTACGAGCAGTACTTC. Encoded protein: CASSPGGTGAPYEQYF.

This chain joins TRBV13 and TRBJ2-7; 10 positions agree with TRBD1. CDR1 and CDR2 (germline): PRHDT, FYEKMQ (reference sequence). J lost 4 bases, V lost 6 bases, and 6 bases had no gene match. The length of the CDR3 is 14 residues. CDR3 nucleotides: TGTGCCAGCAGTTCCGGGACAGGGGTATACGAGCAGTACTTC. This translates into CASSSGTGVYEQYF.

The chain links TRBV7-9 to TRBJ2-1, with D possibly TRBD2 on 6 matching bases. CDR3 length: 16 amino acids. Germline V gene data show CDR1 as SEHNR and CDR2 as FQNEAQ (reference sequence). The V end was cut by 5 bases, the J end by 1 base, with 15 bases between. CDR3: CASSTNRDSSYNEQFF. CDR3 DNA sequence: TGTGCCAGCAGCACGAACCGGGACTCATCCTACAATGAGCAGTTCTTC.

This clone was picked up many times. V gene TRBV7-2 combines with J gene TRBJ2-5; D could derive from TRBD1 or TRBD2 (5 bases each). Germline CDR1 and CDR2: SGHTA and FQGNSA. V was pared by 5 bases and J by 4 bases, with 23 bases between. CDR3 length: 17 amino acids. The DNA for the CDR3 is TGTGCCAGCAGCCGTCCCGGGACGGGACCGGCAGGAGAGACCCAGTACTTC. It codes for CASSRPGTGPAGETQYF.

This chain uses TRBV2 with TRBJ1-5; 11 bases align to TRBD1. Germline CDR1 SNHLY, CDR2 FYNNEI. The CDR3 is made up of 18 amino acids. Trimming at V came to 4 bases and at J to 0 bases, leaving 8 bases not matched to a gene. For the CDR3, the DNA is TGTGCCAGCAGTGTGACGGACAGGGGGCTGTATAGCAATCAGCCCCAGCATTTT. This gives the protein CASSVTDRGLYSNQPQHF.

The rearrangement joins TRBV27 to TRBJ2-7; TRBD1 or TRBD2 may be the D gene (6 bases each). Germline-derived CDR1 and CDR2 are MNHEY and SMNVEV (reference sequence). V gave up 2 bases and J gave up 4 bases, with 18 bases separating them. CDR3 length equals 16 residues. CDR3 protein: CASSLKPGAIGYEQYF. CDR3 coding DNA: TGTGCCAGCAGTTTAAAACCGGGGGCAATTGGGTACGAGCAGTACTTC.

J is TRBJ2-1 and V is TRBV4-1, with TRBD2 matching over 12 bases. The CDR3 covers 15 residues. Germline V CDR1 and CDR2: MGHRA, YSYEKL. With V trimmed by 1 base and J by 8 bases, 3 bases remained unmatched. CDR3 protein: CASSQGTSGMDEQFF. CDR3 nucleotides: TGCGCCAGCAGCCAAGGGACTAGCGGGATGGATGAGCAGTTCTTC.

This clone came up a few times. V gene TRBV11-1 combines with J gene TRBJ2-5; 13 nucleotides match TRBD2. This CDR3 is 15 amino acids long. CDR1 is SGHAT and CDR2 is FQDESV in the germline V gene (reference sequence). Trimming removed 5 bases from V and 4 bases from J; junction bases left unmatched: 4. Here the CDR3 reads CASSETSGGSETQYF. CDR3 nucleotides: TGTGCCAGCAGCGAGACTAGCGGGGGGTCAGAGACCCAGTACTTC.

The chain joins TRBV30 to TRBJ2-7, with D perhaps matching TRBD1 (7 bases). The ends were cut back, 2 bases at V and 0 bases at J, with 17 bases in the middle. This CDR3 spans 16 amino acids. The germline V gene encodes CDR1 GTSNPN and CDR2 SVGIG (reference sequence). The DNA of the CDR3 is TGTGCCTGGAGTTCTCCGGGACAGACTAGCTCCTACGAGCAGTACTTC. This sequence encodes CAWSSPGQTSSYEQYF.

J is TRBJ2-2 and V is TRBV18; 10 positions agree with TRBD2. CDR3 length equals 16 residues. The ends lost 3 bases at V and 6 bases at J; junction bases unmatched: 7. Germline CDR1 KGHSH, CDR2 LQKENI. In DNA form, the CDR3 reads TGTGCCAGCTCACCGCCCCTAGCGGGAGAAGCCGGGGAGCTGTTTTTT. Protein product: CASSPPLAGEAGELFF. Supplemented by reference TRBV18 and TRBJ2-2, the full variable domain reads NAGVMQNPRHLVRRRGQEARLRCSPMKGHSHVYWYRQLPEEGLKFMVYLQKENIIDESGMPKERFSAEFPKEGPSILRIQQVVRGDSAAYFCASSPPLAGEAGELFFGEGSRLTVL.

For the CDR3, the DNA is TGTGCCAGCAGCATAGGGACTAGCTCAGGTGGGGATACGCAGTATTTT. This encodes CASSIGTSSGGDTQYF. V usage is TRBV9 and J usage is TRBJ2-3, with 9 bases matching TRBD2. Unmatched junction bases numbered 12, after V lost 4 bases and J lost 6 bases. The CDR3 extends over 16 amino acids. CDR1 and CDR2 from the germline V gene are SGDLS and YYNGEE.

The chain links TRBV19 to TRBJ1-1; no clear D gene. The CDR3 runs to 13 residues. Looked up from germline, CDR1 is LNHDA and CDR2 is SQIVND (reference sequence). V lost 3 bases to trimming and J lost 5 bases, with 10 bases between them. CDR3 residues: CASSMEARTEAFF. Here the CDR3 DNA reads TGTGCCAGTAGTATGGAGGCGAGGACTGAAGCTTTCTTT.

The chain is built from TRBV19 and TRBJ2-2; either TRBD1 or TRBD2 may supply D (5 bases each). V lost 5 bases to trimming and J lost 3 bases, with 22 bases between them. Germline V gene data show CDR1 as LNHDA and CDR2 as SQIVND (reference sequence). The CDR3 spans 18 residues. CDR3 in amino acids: CASSPSPPGRADTGELFF. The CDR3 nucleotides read TGTGCCAGTAGTCCTAGCCCGCCAGGGCGGGCGGACACCGGGGAGCTGTTTTTT.

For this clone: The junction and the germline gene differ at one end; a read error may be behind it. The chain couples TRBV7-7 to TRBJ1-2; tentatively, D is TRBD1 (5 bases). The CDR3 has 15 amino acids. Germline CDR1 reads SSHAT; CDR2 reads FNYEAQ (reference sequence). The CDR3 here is CASSGPRRGNYGYTF. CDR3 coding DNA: TGTGCTAGCAGCGGACCCAGGAGGGGCAACTATGGCTACACCTTC.